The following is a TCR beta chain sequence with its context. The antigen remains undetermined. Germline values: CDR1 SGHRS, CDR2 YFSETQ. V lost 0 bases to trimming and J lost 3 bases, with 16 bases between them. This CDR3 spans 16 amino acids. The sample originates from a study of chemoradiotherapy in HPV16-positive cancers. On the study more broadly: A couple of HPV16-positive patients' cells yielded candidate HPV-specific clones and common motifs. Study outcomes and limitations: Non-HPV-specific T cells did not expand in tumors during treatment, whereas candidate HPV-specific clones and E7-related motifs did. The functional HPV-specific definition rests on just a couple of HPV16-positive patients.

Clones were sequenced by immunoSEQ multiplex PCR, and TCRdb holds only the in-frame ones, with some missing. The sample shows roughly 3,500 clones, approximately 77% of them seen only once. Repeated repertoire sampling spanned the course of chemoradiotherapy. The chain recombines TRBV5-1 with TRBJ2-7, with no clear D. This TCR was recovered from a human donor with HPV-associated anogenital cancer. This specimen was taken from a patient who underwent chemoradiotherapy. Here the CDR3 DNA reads TGCGCCAGCAGCTTGGCCGAGTCTCTCCCCTTCTACGAGCAGTACTTC. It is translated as CASSLAESLPFYEQYF. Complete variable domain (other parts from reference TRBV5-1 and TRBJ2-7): KAGVTQTPRYLIKTRGQQVTLSCSPISGHRSVSWYQQTPGQGLQFLFEYFSETQRNKGNFPGRFSGRQFSNSRSEMNVSTLELGDSALYLCASSLAESLPFYEQYFGPGTRLTVT.